This T cell receptor (beta chain) was recorded in a study of blood T cell repertoires in COVID-19. Overall study context: Acute and convalescent COVID-19 samples came from the United States, Italy and Spain. PBMCs, B-cell-depleted T cells, or T cells were the source of the cDNA or gDNA that made up the material.

Authors' data handling: Estimation of nucleated cell counts relied on the amplification of reference gene primers. Sequencing was performed with immunoSEQ multiplex PCR; in TCRdb, only in-frame clones are kept and a portion is missing. Clone size and the V and J calls come from that table; the DNA yielded D and trimming. The sample has 90,000 to 120,000 clones, over 75% seen once. CDR1 and CDR2 (germline): MDHEN, SYDVKM. With 7 bases clipped from V and 9 bases from J, the junction kept 5 bases outside the gene matches. The CDR3 loop spans 13 amino acids. This rearrangement joins TRBV28 to TRBJ1-6; TRBD1 aligns across 8 bases. What was sequenced was peripheral blood. This sequence originates from a human donor in a cohort sampled during active COVID-19. CDR3 amino acids: CASTGQGGSPLHF. CDR3 sequence (DNA): TGTGCCAGCACAGGACAGGGCGGTTCACCCCTCCACTTT.